This TCR beta chain is drawn from a study of technical replicates of blood from a few donors. The germline CDR1 and CDR2 sequences are LNHDA and SQIVND (reference sequence). The CDR3 is 13 residues long. V lost 4 bases and J 3 bases, leaving 9 bases between the germline ends. TCRdb's copy holds only in-frame clones and misses some; the assay was immunoSEQ multiplex PCR. The sample includes about 70,000 clones, about 96% of them seen just once. Sequencing was done on a sample of T cells isolated from PBMCs. The TCR was taken from a human donor in good health. The chain is built from TRBV19 and TRBJ1-2, with D unclear. The CDR3 DNA is TGTGCCAGTAGTACCGCGGTTGACTATGGCTACACCTTC. It yields the protein CASSTAVDYGYTF.